This T cell receptor (beta chain) was observed in a study of T cells in tumors after PD-1 blockade. On the study more broadly: Prior checkpoint blockade, systemic immunosuppressant use, or anti-cancer therapy within 4 weeks excluded patients.

This CDR3 region has 13 residues. The V gene lost 1 base and the J gene lost 11 bases, with 14 bases spanning the gap. Measured with immunoSEQ multiplex PCR; TCRdb has only the in-frame clones, and not every one. Of approximately 30,000 clones in the sample, 73% are singletons; the top ten hold about two fifths. The V gene is TRBV12-3 or TRBV12-4, the J gene TRBJ2-5; the D gene is possibly TRBD2 (6 bases). The sequence was obtained from a human donor with basal cell carcinoma. The sequences come from PBMCs, collected after anti-PD-1 treatment. CDR3 sequence reads: CASSLDSGSTQYF. CDR3 in DNA: TGTGCCAGCAGTTTAGATAGCGGTTCTACTCAGTACTTC.